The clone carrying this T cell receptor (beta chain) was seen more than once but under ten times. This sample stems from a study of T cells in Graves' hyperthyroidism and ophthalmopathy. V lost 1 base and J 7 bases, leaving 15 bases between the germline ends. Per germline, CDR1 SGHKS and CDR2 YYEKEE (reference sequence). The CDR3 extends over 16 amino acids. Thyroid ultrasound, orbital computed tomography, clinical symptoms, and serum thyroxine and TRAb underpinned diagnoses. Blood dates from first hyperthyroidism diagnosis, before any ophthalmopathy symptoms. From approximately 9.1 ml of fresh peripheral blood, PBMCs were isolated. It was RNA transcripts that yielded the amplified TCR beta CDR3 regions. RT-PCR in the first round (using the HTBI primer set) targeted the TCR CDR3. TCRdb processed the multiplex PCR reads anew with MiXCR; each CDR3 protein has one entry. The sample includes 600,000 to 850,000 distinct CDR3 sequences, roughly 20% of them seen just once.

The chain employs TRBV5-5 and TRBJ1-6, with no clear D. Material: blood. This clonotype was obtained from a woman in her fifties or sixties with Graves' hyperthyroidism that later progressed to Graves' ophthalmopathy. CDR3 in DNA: TGTGCCAGCAGCTTGTTTGGGGTTGTCGAGAATTCACCCCTCCACTTT. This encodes CASSLFGVVENSPLHF. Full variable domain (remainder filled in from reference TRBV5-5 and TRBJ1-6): DAGVTQSPTHLIKTRGQQVTLRCSPISGHKSVSWYQQVLGQGPQFIFQYYEKEERGRGNFPDRFSARQFPNYSSELNVNALLLGDSALYLCASSLFGVVENSPLHFGNGTRLTVT.